This is a list of T cell receptor beta chains from one sample in a study of T cell repertoires in cytomegalovirus infection. Using its own MiXCR run on the reads, TCRdb lists one record per CDR3 protein. This sample has about 74,000 distinct CDR3 sequences; approximately 30% occur once, and the top ten carry 59%. Their specific antigens are unknown. This sample comprised CD8+ T cells from cultured PBMCs, obtained from culture after CMV antigen stimulation. These TCRs come from a human donor in good health (CMV status not recorded). Some clones in this sample may be carry-over from other donors' samples. Both conserved end residues are part of each CDR3. A D gene is named only where the DNA matches it firmly. Clone size is shown for a subset of rows, as once, few, many or a class of expanded clone.

clone_size j_call v_call d_call cdr3_nt cdr3_aa
- TRBJ2-3 TRBV4-1 - TGCGCCAGCAGCCAAGATCAGTGGACGCAGTATTTT CASSQDQWTQYF
many TRBJ1-4 TRBV6-1 TRBD1 TGTGCCAGCAGATCCGCCGGGACAGGGGACGAAAAACTGTTTTTT CASRSAGTGDEKLFF
many TRBJ2-7 TRBV25-1 - TGTGCCAGCAGTGAAACGGGACAAGACTACGAGCAGTACTTC CASSETGQDYEQYF
few TRBJ2-5 TRBV7-8 - TGTGCCAGCAGCTTAGCCGACAGCCGAGGGACCCAGTACTTC CASSLADSRGTQYF
many TRBJ1-5 TRBV7-9 - TGTGCCAGCACACAAGGGGGGGCTGGACAGCCCCAGCATTTT CASTQGGAGQPQHF
- TRBJ2-5 TRBV5-1 TRBD1 TGCGCCAGCAGCTTGGGGGACAGGGCACAAGAGACCCAGTACTTC CASSLGDRAQETQYF
- TRBJ2-2 TRBV4-3 - TGCGCCAGCAGCCATAGCGGGAACACCGGGGAGCTGTTTTTT CASSHSGNTGELFF
once TRBJ2-6 TRBV25-1 - TGTGCCAGCAGTGAACATATGGAGAGTGGGGCCAACGTCCTGACTTTC CASSEHMESGANVLTF
few TRBJ2-3 TRBV9 - TGTGCCAGCAGCGCCCCGACGGGACTGACGCAGTATTTT CASSAPTGLTQYF
once TRBJ2-4 TRBV6-2/TRBV6-3 - TGTGCCAGCAGTTACTCGACTCCGGGAACCCACATTCAGTACTTC CASSYSTPGTHIQYF
- TRBJ2-1 TRBV4-1 TRBD1 TGCGCCAGCAGCCAAAACACAGGGGATGAGCAGTTCTTC CASSQNTGDEQFF
- TRBJ1-5 TRBV7-1 - TGTGCCAGCAGCCGTAGTAATCAGCCCCAGCATTTT CASSRSNQPQHF
many TRBJ2-1 TRBV5-6 TRBD2 TGTGCCAGCAGCCCGGGACTAGGTTTCGCAATTTATGAGCAGTTCTTC CASSPGLGFAIYEQFF
many TRBJ1-1 TRBV7-6 - TGTGCCAGCAGGGCCGGGACTGGGAACACTGAAGCTTTCTTT CASRAGTGNTEAFF
- TRBJ2-1 TRBV27 - TGTGCCAGCAGTGCCCGACAGTCCCGCTCCTACAATGAGCAGTTCTTC CASSARQSRSYNEQFF
few TRBJ1-5 TRBV6-4 TRBD1 TGTGCCAGCAGTCTAGTGGACAGGGGGAGCAATCAGCCCCAGCATTTT CASSLVDRGSNQPQHF
- TRBJ2-1 TRBV7-2 - TGTGCCAGCAGCTTGTCCCAGAGCTCCTACAATGAGCAGTTCTTC CASSLSQSSYNEQFF
- TRBJ2-7 TRBV7-9 - TGTGCCAGCAGCTTTAGCGCAGGGAAGCAGTACTTC CASSFSAGKQYF
- TRBJ1-1 TRBV5-5 - TGTGCCAGCAGCTTGTGGGGTACTGGGTCTGAAGCTTTCTTT CASSLWGTGSEAFF
- TRBJ2-1 TRBV19 - TGTGCCAGCCATGGGCGGGAATCGCGGAATGAGCAGTTCTTC CASHGRESRNEQFF
few TRBJ2-1 TRBV11-2 TRBD2 TGTGCCAGCAGCTTTCCCAGGACTAGCGGGAGGGCCAGTTCTGGTGAGCAGTTCTTC CASSFPRTSGRASSGEQFF
few TRBJ2-1 TRBV27 TRBD2 TGTGCCAGCAGGGGGACTAGCGGGGGGGTTATGTACAATGAGCAGTTCTTC CASRGTSGGVMYNEQFF
- TRBJ2-7 TRBV7-6 - TGTGCCAGCAGCGCTGGCGCCCCTCTCGAGCAGTACTTC CASSAGAPLEQYF
- TRBJ2-7 TRBV12-3/TRBV12-4 - TGTGCCAGCAGCGACATAGTACCGGGCAGGAGTCTATCCTACGAGCAGTACTTC CASSDIVPGRSLSYEQYF
- TRBJ2-1 TRBV29-1 - TGCAGCGTTGACCTCAATGAGCAGTTCTTC CSVDLNEQFF
once TRBJ2-5 TRBV9 - TGTGCCAGCAGCAATCCCTCAGAGACCCAGTACTTC CASSNPSETQYF
- TRBJ1-1 TRBV19 TRBD1 TGTGCCAGTACCATCTCAGGGGGGTATACTGAAGCTTTCTTT CASTISGGYTEAFF
few TRBJ1-1 TRBV19 TRBD1 TGTGCCAGTAGTAATTCCCCAGACAGGGCGAACACTGAAGCTTTCTTT CASSNSPDRANTEAFF
- TRBJ2-2 TRBV7-4 - TGTGCCAGCAGCCAGGGGAACACCGGGGAGCTGTTTTTT CASSQGNTGELFF
few TRBJ2-7 TRBV5-1 TRBD1 TGCGCCAGCAGCGGGGGACAGGGGTGGAATGACGAGCAGTACTTC CASSGGQGWNDEQYF
few TRBJ1-2 TRBV12-3/TRBV12-4 - TGTGCCAGCAGTTTGGACACCGGAGCTAACTATGGCTACACCTTC CASSLDTGANYGYTF
- TRBJ2-7 TRBV6-5 TRBD2 TGTGCCAGCAGGTGGACTAGCGGGGATCCCGAGCAGTACTTC CASRWTSGDPEQYF
many TRBJ2-2 TRBV5-1 - TGCGCCAGCAGCTTGGGGAACACCGGGGAGCTGTTTTTT CASSLGNTGELFF
- TRBJ1-1 TRBV19 - TGTGCCAGTAGAGGGGGACCAGGACGTACTGAAGCTTTCTTT CASRGGPGRTEAFF